The rows below give T cell receptor beta chains drawn from one sample of a study of T cells expressing NK-cell markers. Reprocessing the 5' RACE reads, TCRdb reports a single entry for every CDR3 protein and omits DNA. The repertoire table contains 400,000 to 550,000 distinct CDR3 sequences. Material for sequencing was blood T cells: a sorted CD56 or NKG2C T cell subset, CD4+ or CD8+ T cells, or bulk PBMC T cells (not recorded which). Receptors originate from a woman between 18 and 75 years old in good health. Each CDR3 is given with its conserved first and last residue. Clone sizes are given selectively: once, few, many, or a class where the clone is expanded.

clone_size: .
j_call: TRBJ2-5
v_call: TRBV5-6
cdr3_aa: CASSLGYGQETQYF

clone_size: .
j_call: TRBJ1-6
v_call: TRBV7-2
cdr3_aa: CASSLERGPGTPLHF

clone_size: .
j_call: TRBJ2-3
v_call: TRBV25-1
cdr3_aa: CASNLGTGMSTDTQYF

clone_size: .
j_call: TRBJ2-1
v_call: TRBV7-3
cdr3_aa: CASSPPGLPHEQFF

clone_size: .
j_call: TRBJ1-2
v_call: TRBV29-1
cdr3_aa: CSVDRSGQPYGYTF

clone_size: .
j_call: TRBJ1-1
v_call: TRBV7-2
cdr3_aa: CASSPWDKGTEAFF

clone_size: .
j_call: TRBJ2-5
v_call: TRBV5-6
cdr3_aa: CASSSPGTGPSGETQYF

clone_size: .
j_call: TRBJ2-1
v_call: TRBV20-1
cdr3_aa: CSARDIAQSYNEQFF

clone_size: .
j_call: TRBJ2-5
v_call: TRBV11-2
cdr3_aa: CASSHTEETQYF

clone_size: .
j_call: TRBJ2-1
v_call: TRBV11-2
cdr3_aa: CASSLDRASARFSYNEQFF

clone_size: .
j_call: TRBJ2-3
v_call: TRBV18
cdr3_aa: CASSTNTDTQYF

clone_size: .
j_call: TRBJ2-2
v_call: TRBV7-3
cdr3_aa: CASSPAQAGGSGELFF

clone_size: .
j_call: TRBJ1-4
v_call: TRBV6-1
cdr3_aa: CASREGQATNEKLFF

clone_size: .
j_call: TRBJ1-5
v_call: TRBV18
cdr3_aa: CASSRGTGDQPQHF

clone_size: .
j_call: TRBJ2-5
v_call: TRBV18
cdr3_aa: CASSPVRQETQYF

clone_size: .
j_call: TRBJ2-3
v_call: TRBV7-8
cdr3_aa: CASSFGGRVTDTQYF

clone_size: .
j_call: TRBJ2-2
v_call: TRBV6-5
cdr3_aa: CASSYSDRGFGELFF

clone_size: .
j_call: TRBJ1-1
v_call: TRBV29-1
cdr3_aa: CSNFDRGQAFF

clone_size: .
j_call: TRBJ1-6
v_call: TRBV25-1
cdr3_aa: CASSEFRQLSSPLHF

clone_size: .
j_call: TRBJ2-3
v_call: TRBV6-5
cdr3_aa: CASSYLGTDTQYF

clone_size: .
j_call: TRBJ2-7
v_call: TRBV28
cdr3_aa: CASSFALGGQGAYEQYF

clone_size: medium-sized
j_call: TRBJ2-3
v_call: TRBV12-3/TRBV12-4
cdr3_aa: CASSSTGMDTDTQYF

clone_size: .
j_call: TRBJ2-7
v_call: TRBV28
cdr3_aa: CASSSWTSGSYEQYF